This is a list of T cell receptor beta chains from one sample in a study of blood T cells in healthy people across ages. One entry per CDR3 protein results from TCRdb running MiXCR on the 5' RACE reads. The data contain 1.2 million to 1.5 million distinct CDR3 sequences, 35% to 45% of them singletons. Sequencing was done on a sample of blood. The receptors were sampled from a woman younger than 35 in good health. The CDR3 runs from the conserved cysteine through the conserved F or W. The D gene is left open where the match is weak. Some rows mark clone size as missing; the rest say once, few, many or name a class of expanded clone.

v_call	d_call	j_call	clone_size	cdr3_aa	cdr3_nt
TRBV7-8	TRBD2	TRBJ2-7	NA	CASSRGGSTYEQYF	TGTGCCAGCAGCCGGGGCGGGAGCACCTACGAGCAGTACTTC
TRBV6-5	NA	TRBJ1-2	many	CASSYSPRRYGYTF	TGTGCCAGCAGTTACAGTCCCAGGCGGTATGGCTACACCTTC
TRBV6-5	TRBD1	TRBJ2-7	few	CASQPGQAFYEQYF	TGTGCCAGCCAACCGGGACAGGCTTTCTACGAGCAGTACTTC
TRBV24-1	NA	TRBJ1-5	few	CATRHREDQPQHF	TGTGCCACCAGACACAGGGAAGATCAGCCCCAGCATTTT
TRBV12-3/TRBV12-4	NA	TRBJ1-5	few	CASRSRDGYSNQPQHF	TGTGCCAGCAGATCCCGGGACGGATATAGCAATCAGCCCCAGCATTTT
TRBV27	TRBD2	TRBJ2-1	few	CASCRRGDLEEQFF	TGTGCCAGCTGTCGGCGGGGGGACCTGGAAGAGCAGTTCTTC
TRBV28	TRBD1	TRBJ2-6	few	CASRLRDSSSGANVLTF	TGTGCCAGCAGGCTACGGGACAGCAGCTCTGGGGCCAACGTCCTGACTTTC
TRBV4-3	TRBD2	TRBJ2-3	NA	CASSHLLAANTDTQYF	TGCGCCAGCAGCCACTTACTAGCGGCTAACACAGATACGCAGTATTTT
TRBV14	NA	TRBJ2-1	NA	CASSLLATNYNEQFF	TGTGCCAGCAGCCTCCTAGCGACCAACTACAATGAGCAGTTCTTC
TRBV5-5	NA	TRBJ2-1	few	CASSLGLERIDEQFF	TGTGCCAGCAGCTTGGGTCTGGAGAGGATAGATGAGCAGTTCTTC
TRBV10-3	NA	TRBJ2-7	NA	CAINEGRDEQYF	TGTGCCATCAATGAGGGTCGCGACGAGCAGTACTTC
TRBV5-1	TRBD2	TRBJ2-2	NA	CASSPLREGLGGELFF	TGCGCCAGCAGCCCTCTCCGGGAGGGCCTCGGCGGGGAGCTGTTTTTT
TRBV9	TRBD2	TRBJ2-1	few	CASSPRGGGLALNNEQFF	TGTGCCAGCAGCCCGAGAGGGGGAGGACTAGCGCTAAACAATGAGCAGTTCTTC
TRBV12-3/TRBV12-4	TRBD1	TRBJ1-2	few	CASSFSGTGGYGYTF	TGTGCCAGCAGTTTTTCCGGGACAGGGGGGTATGGCTACACCTTC
TRBV6-1	NA	TRBJ1-5	few	CASSETHSHTGSEHF	TGTGCCAGCAGTGAAACCCATTCTCATACAGGGAGTGAGCATTTT
TRBV20-1	TRBD2	TRBJ2-5	NA	CSARDPLLAGGPQYF	TGCAGTGCTAGAGATCCATTACTAGCGGGGGGGCCCCAGTACTTC
TRBV9	TRBD1	TRBJ2-3	NA	CASSVGDRHTDTQYF	TGTGCCAGCAGCGTAGGGGACAGACACACAGATACGCAGTATTTT
TRBV20-1	NA	TRBJ2-3	few	CSAHRALPGTQYF	TGCAGTGCACACCGGGCCCTCCCAGGTACGCAGTATTTT
TRBV18	NA	TRBJ2-1	few	CASSPPAGNEQFF	TGTGCCAGCTCACCACCGGCCGGCAATGAGCAGTTCTTC
TRBV2	TRBD2	TRBJ2-1	once	CASIHSVREGPYNEQFF	TGTGCCAGCATTCACTCCGTCCGGGAGGGCCCCTACAATGAGCAGTTCTTC
TRBV20-1	TRBD2	TRBJ2-1	NA	CSARPREGRTRSEQFF	TGCAGTGCTAGACCCAGGGAGGGGAGGACGAGGAGTGAGCAGTTCTTC
TRBV24-1	TRBD1	TRBJ2-5	few	CATSDSRDRHNEQYF	TGTGCCACCAGTGATTCCCGGGACAGACACAATGAGCAGTACTTC
TRBV11-2	NA	TRBJ2-7	NA	CASSFSDISGGMYEQYF	TGTGCCAGCAGCTTCTCGGACATTTCTGGGGGTATGTACGAGCAGTACTTC
TRBV27	NA	TRBJ2-7	NA	CASSLSRVSTYEQYF	TGTGCCAGCAGTTTATCCCGGGTCTCGACCTACGAGCAGTACTTC
TRBV4-1	NA	TRBJ1-2	NA	CASSLVDSGNYGYTF	TGCGCCAGCAGCCTAGTGGACAGCGGAAACTATGGCTACACCTTC
TRBV12-5	NA	TRBJ2-7	NA	CASGWDSYEQYF	TGTGCTAGTGGTTGGGATTCCTACGAGCAGTACTTC
TRBV27	NA	TRBJ2-7	few	CASAARDAGLYEQYF	TGTGCCAGCGCTGCCCGGGACGCCGGGCTCTACGAGCAGTACTTC
TRBV6-5	NA	TRBJ2-4	NA	CASTAGSEQYF	TGTGCCAGCACCGCCGGGAGTGAGCAGTACTTC
TRBV27	NA	TRBJ2-7	few	CASSLFSRYSYEQYF	TGTGCCAGCAGTTTATTTTCGCGATACTCCTACGAGCAGTACTTC
TRBV7-3	NA	TRBJ2-1	NA	CASSSPGGLGNEQFF	TGTGCCAGCAGCTCGCCCGGGGGGCTGGGCAATGAGCAGTTCTTC
TRBV6-5	NA	TRBJ2-2	NA	CASSGLGGTGELFF	TGTGCCAGCAGCGGGCTAGGTGGCACCGGGGAGCTGTTTTTT
TRBV10-3	TRBD1	TRBJ1-2	few	CAISPGQGDGYTF	TGTGCCATCAGTCCGGGACAGGGAGATGGCTACACCTTC
TRBV6-6	NA	TRBJ2-1	NA	CASKGGAGNEQFF	TGTGCCAGCAAAGGGGGGGCGGGCAATGAGCAGTTCTTC
TRBV6-1	NA	TRBJ1-6	NA	CASGNSNPPLHF	TGTGCCAGCGGAAACTCGAACCCCCCCCTCCACTTT
TRBV5-6	NA	TRBJ1-4	NA	CASSFGTADLLTNEKLFF	TGTGCCAGCAGCTTCGGTACAGCCGATCTCCTGACTAATGAAAAACTGTTTTTT
TRBV5-1	NA	TRBJ2-6	NA	CAGSLSRASGANVLTF	TGCGCCGGCAGCTTATCGAGGGCCTCTGGGGCCAACGTCCTGACTTTC
TRBV20-1	NA	TRBJ2-7	NA	CSARALVGTIEQYF	TGCAGTGCTAGAGCCCTAGTCGGGACAATTGAGCAGTACTTC
TRBV3-1	NA	TRBJ2-7	few	CASSQESRDEQYF	TGTGCCAGCAGCCAAGAGTCCAGGGACGAGCAGTACTTC
TRBV6-5	TRBD1	TRBJ1-1	NA	CASSYRGRMNTEAFF	TGTGCCAGCAGTTACAGGGGGCGCATGAACACTGAAGCTTTCTTT
TRBV4-2	NA	TRBJ1-6	NA	CASSPARGESSSPLHF	TGTGCCAGCAGCCCCGCCAGGGGCGAATCTAGTTCACCCCTCCACTTT
TRBV10-3	NA	TRBJ2-1	NA	CAWRDPPDNEQFF	TGTGCCTGGAGAGACCCCCCGGATAATGAGCAGTTCTTC
TRBV28	TRBD1	TRBJ2-5	NA	CASSPTAVRDRGRSWRETQYF	TGTGCCAGCAGTCCCACGGCCGTCCGGGACAGGGGGCGAAGTTGGCGGGAGACCCAGTACTTC
TRBV2	NA	TRBJ1-2	few	CANRVGYTF	TGTGCCAACCGGGTTGGCTACACCTTC
TRBV7-2	NA	TRBJ2-1	few	CASSLDVEQFF	TGTGCCAGCAGCTTAGATGTTGAGCAGTTCTTC